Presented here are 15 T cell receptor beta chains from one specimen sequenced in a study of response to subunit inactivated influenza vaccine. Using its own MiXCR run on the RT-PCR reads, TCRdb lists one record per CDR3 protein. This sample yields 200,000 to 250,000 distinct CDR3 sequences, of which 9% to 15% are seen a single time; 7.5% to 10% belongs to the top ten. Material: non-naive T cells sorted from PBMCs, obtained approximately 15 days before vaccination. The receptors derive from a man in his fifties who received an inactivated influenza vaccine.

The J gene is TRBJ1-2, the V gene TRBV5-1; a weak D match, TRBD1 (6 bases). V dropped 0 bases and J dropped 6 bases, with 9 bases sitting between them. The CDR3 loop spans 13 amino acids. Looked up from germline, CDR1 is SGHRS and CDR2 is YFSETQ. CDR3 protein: CASSLGQGNGYTF. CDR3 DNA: TGCGCCAGCAGCTTGGGGCAGGGGAATGGCTACACCTTC. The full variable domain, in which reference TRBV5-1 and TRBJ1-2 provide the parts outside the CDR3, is KAGVTQTPRYLIKTRGQQVTLSCSPISGHRSVSWYQQTPGQGLQFLFEYFSETQRNKGNFPGRFSGRQFSNSRSEMNVSTLELGDSALYLCASSLGQGNGYTFGSGTRLTVV.

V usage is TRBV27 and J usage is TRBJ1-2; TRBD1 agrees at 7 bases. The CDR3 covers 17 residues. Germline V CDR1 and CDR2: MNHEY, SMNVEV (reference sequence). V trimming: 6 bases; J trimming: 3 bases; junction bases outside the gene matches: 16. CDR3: CASSKRARQGLDYGYTF. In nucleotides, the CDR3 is TGTGCCAGCAGCAAAAGGGCTCGACAGGGCCTTGACTATGGCTACACCTTC.

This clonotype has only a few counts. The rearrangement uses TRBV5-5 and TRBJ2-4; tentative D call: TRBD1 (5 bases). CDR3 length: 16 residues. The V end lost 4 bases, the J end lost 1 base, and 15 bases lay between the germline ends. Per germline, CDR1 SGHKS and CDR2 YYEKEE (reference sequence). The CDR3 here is CASSPRQTEAKNIQYF. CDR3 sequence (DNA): TGTGCCAGCAGCCCCCGCCAGACAGAGGCCAAAAACATTCAGTACTTC.

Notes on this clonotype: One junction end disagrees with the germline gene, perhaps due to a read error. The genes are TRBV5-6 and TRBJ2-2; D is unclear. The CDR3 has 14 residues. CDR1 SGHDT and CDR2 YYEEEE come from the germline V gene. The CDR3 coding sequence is TGTGCCATCAGCCCCGGGCCGCTCAGCGGGGAGCTGTTTTTT. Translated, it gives CAISPGPLSGELFF. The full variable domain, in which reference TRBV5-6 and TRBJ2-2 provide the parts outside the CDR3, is DAGVTQSPTHLIKTRGQQVTLRCSPKSGHDTVSWYQQALGQGPQFIFQYYEEEERQRGNFPDRFSGHQFPNYSSELNVNALLLGDSALYLCAISPGPLSGELFFGEGSRLTVL.

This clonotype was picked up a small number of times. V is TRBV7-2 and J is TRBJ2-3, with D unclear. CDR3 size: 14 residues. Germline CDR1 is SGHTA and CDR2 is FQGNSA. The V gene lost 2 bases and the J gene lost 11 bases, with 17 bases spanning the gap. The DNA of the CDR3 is TGTGCCAGCAGCTTAAGTAGTCCAGCCCCCGGGCAGTATTTT. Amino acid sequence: CASSLSSPAPGQYF.

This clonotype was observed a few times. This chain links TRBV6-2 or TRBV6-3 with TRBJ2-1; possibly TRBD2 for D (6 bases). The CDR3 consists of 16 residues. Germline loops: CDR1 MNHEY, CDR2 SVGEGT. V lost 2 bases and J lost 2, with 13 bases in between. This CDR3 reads CASSYKPGLTYNEQFF. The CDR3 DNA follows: TGTGCCAGCAGTTACAAACCGGGACTTACCTACAATGAGCAGTTCTTC.

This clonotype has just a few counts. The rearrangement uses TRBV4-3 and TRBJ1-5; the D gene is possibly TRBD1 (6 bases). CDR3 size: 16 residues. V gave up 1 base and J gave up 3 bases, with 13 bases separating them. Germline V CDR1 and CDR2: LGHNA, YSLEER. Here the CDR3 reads CASSQGGPGANQPQHF. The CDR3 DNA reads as TGCGCCAGCAGCCAAGGGGGCCCGGGGGCCAATCAGCCCCAGCATTTT.

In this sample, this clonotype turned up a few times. The CDR3 protein is CASSERSGGINEQYF. The CDR3 DNA sequence: TGTGCCAGCAGTGAAAGGTCAGGGGGTATCAACGAGCAGTACTTC. The chain uses TRBV6-1 and TRBJ2-7, with 7 bases that match TRBD1. The germline V gene encodes CDR1 MNHNS and CDR2 SASEGT. CDR3 length equals 15 residues. With 2 bases clipped from V and 5 bases from J, the junction kept 9 bases outside the gene matches.

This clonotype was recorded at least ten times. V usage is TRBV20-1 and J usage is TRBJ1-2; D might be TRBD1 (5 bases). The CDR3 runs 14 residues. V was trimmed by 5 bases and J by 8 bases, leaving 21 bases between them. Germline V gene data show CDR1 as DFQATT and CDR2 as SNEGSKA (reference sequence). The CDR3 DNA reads TGCAGTGCTCCCGACAGCTCCCCCTTGAGAGGCTACACCTTC. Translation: CSAPDSSPLRGYTF.

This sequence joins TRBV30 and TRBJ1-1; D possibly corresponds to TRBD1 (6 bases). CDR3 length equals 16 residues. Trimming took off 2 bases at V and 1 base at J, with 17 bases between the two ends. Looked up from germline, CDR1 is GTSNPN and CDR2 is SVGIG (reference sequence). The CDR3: CAWSRFGGQANTEAFF. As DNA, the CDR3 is TGTGCCTGGAGTCGGTTCGGGGGGCAGGCGAACACTGAAGCTTTCTTT.

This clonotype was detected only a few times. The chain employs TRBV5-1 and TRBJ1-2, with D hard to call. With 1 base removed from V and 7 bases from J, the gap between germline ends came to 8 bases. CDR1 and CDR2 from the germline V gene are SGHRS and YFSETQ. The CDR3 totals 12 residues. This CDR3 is CASSLRNSGYTF. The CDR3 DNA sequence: TGCGCCAGCAGCTTGCGGAATAGTGGCTACACCTTC.

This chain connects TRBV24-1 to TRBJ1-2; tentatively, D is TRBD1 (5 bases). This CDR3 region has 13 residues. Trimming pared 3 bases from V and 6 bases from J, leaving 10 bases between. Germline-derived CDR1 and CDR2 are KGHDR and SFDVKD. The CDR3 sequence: CATSDVRDHGYTF. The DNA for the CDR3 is TGTGCCACCAGTGATGTCCGGGACCATGGCTACACCTTC.

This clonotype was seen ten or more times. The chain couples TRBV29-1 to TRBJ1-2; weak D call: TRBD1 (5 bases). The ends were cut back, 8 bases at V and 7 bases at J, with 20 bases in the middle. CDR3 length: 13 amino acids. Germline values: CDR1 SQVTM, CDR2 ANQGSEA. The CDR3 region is CSSRDGGAAGYTF. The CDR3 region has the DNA TGCAGCTCTCGAGATGGAGGGGCGGCTGGCTACACCTTC. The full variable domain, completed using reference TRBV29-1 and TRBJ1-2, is SAVISQKPSRDICQRGTSLTIQCQVDSQVTMMFWYRQQPGQSLTLIATANQGSEATYESGFVIDKFPISRPNLTFSTLTVSNMSPEDSSIYLCSSRDGGAAGYTFGSGTRLTVV.

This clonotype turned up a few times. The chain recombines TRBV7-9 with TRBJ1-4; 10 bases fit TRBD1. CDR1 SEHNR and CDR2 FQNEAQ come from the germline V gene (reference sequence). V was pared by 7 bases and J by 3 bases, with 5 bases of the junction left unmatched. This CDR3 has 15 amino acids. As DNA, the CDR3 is TGTGCCAGCACCCGACAGGGGGCGGCTAATGAAAAACTGTTTTTT. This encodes CASTRQGAANEKLFF.

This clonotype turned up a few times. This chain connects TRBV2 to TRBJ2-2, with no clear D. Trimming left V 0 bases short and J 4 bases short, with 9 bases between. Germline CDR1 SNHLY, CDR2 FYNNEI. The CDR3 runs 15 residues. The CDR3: CASSEALTGTGELFF. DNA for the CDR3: TGTGCCAGCAGTGAAGCGCTTACGGGCACCGGGGAGCTGTTTTTT.